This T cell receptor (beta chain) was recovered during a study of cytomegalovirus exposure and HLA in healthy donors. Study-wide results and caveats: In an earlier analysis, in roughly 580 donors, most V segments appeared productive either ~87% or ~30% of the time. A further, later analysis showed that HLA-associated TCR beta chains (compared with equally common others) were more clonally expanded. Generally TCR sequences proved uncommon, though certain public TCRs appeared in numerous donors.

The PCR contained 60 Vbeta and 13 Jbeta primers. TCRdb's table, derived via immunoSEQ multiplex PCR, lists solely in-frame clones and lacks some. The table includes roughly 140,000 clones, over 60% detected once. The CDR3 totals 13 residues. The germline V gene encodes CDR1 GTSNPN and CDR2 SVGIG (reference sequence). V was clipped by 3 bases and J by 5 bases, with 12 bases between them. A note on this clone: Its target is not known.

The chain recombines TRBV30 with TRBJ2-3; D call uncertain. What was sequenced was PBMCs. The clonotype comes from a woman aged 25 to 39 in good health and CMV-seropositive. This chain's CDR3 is CAWSPGSRDTQYF. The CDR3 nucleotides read TGTGCCTGGAGCCCCGGGTCCCGAGATACGCAGTATTTT.